This note documents a single T cell receptor (beta chain) sequence. Its antigen is still unknown. After extraction with the RNeasy kit, about 0.5 to 1 ug of the RNA was reverse transcribed using random hexamers. The amplification used immunoSEQ multiplex PCR on TCR beta CDR3; it spanned 54 Vbeta and 13 Jbeta. TCRdb fed the immunoSEQ multiplex PCR reads into MiXCR, producing one record per CDR3 protein. The sample holds 230,000 or so distinct CDR3 sequences; approximately 95% are singletons and the top ten take around 0.099%. This record comes from a study of CD8 T cells in Susac syndrome. Negative isolation yielded the CD8+ and CD4+ T cells, while FACS enriched the TEMRA cells. V was trimmed by 5 bases and J by 6 bases, leaving 14 bases between them. Per the germline V gene, CDR1 is SEHNR and CDR2 is FQNEAQ (reference sequence). The CDR3 sequence is 13 residues long. Study results and limitations: The authors acknowledged that the study's TCR sequencing and HLA analysis involved relatively few individuals.

This clonotype originated in a human donor with multiple sclerosis. Material: CD4+ T cells from PBMCs. V usage is TRBV7-9 and J usage is TRBJ2-7, with a weak D call TRBD1 (7 bases). The CDR3 sequence: CASSVNRGGEQYF. DNA of the CDR3: TGTGCCAGCAGCGTAAACAGGGGAGGCGAGCAGTACTTC. The variable domain in full, completed from reference TRBV7-9 and TRBJ2-7, reads DTGVSQNPRHKITKRGQNVTFRCDPISEHNRLYWYRQTLGQGPEFLTYFQNEAQLEKSRLLSDRFSAERPKGSFSTLEIQRTEQGDSAMYLCASSVNRGGEQYFGPGTRLTVT.